The present entry profiles one TCR beta chain with its context. Produced via immunoSEQ multiplex PCR; TCRdb's table is partial and in-frame only. The profile shows 190,000 or so clones, around 78% of them singletons. This sample was included in a study of blood T cell repertoires in COVID-19. Germline V lookup: CDR1 KGHSH, CDR2 LQKENI. J was trimmed by 8 bases and V by 2 bases; bases with no gene match: 3. This CDR3 region has 13 residues. The specimen was peripheral blood. J is TRBJ1-1 and V is TRBV18; TRBD1 matches 9 bases. The origin of this receptor is a woman older than 75 with active or convalescent COVID-19. The CDR3 DNA reads as TGTGCCAGCTCACCATTAGGGACAGGGGAAGCTTTCTTT. It encodes CASSPLGTGEAFF.